One and the same sample provided the 2 T cell receptor beta chains below, sequenced in a study of T cells in Graves' hyperthyroidism and ophthalmopathy. Amplified TCR beta CDR3 regions came from RNA transcripts. HTBI primers were used for first-round RT-PCR of the TCR CDR3. TCRdb processed the multiplex PCR reads anew with MiXCR; each CDR3 protein has one entry. Of 500,000 to 650,000 distinct CDR3 sequences listed, approximately 17% are singletons. Input material: blood. All receptors derive from a woman aged 18 to 35 with Graves' ophthalmopathy.

This clonotype occurred many times. The V and J genes are TRBV3-1 and TRBJ2-5; 13 positions match TRBD2. The V and J ends lost 4 bases and 4 bases, in that order; junction bases with no gene match: 9. This CDR3 has 17 amino acids. The germline V gene encodes CDR1 LGHDT and CDR2 YNNKEL (reference sequence). CDR3 in DNA: TGTGCCAGCAGCCCCGAGGGACTAGCGGGAAGGGGAGAGACCCAGTACTTC. This sequence encodes CASSPEGLAGRGETQYF.

The CDR3 loop is CGTSGGMNTEAFF. CDR3 DNA sequence: TGTGGGACTTCAGGAGGGATGAACACTGAAGCTTTCTTT. The chain combines TRBV10-3 with TRBJ1-1; D uncertain. The CDR3 loop spans 13 amino acids. Germline V lookup: CDR1 ENHRY, CDR2 SYGVKD.